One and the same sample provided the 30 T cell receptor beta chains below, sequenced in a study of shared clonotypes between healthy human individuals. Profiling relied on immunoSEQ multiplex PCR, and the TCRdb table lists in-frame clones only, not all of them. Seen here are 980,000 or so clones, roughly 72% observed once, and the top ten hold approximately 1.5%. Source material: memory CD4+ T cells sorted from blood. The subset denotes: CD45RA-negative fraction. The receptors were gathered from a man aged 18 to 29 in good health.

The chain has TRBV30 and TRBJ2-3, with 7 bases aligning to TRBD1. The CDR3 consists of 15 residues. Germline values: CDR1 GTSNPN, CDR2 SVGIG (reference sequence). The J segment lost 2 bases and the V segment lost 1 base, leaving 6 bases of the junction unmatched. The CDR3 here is CAWSGSTGNTDTQYF. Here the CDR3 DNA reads TGTGCCTGGAGTGGGTCGACAGGGAACACAGATACGCAGTATTTT.

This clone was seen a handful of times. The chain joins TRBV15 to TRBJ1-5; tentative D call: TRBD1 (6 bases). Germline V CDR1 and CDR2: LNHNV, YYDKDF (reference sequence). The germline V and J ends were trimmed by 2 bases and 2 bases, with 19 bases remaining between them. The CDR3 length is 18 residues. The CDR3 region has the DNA TGTGCCACCAGCAGACCCCGGGACAAACTTCTAGGCAATCAGCCCCAGCATTTT. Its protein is CATSRPRDKLLGNQPQHF.

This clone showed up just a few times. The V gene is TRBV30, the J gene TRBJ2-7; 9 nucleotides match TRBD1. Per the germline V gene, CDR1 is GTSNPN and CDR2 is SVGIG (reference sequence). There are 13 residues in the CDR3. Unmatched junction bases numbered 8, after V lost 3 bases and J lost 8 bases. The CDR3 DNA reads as TGTGCCTGGAGCCCCGGGACAGGGAATAAGCAGTACTTC. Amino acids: CAWSPGTGNKQYF.

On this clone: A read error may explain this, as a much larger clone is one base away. This CDR3 is CASSLGGVQETQYF. CDR3 nucleotide sequence: TGTGCCAGCAGCTTAGGGGGGGTCCAAGAGACCCAGTACTTC. The chain combines TRBV5-8 with TRBJ2-5; weak D call: TRBD2 (7 bases). CDR3 length: 14 amino acids. Per the germline V gene, CDR1 is SGHTS and CDR2 is YDEGEE. Trimming pared 2 bases from V and 1 base from J, leaving 9 bases between.

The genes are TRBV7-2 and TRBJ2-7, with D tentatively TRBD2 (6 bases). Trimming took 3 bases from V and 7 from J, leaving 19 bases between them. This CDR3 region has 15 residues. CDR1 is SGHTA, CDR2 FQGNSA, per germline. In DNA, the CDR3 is TGTGCCAGCAGCTTTTTCAGTGGAACTAGCCGTGAGCAGTACTTC. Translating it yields CASSFFSGTSREQYF.

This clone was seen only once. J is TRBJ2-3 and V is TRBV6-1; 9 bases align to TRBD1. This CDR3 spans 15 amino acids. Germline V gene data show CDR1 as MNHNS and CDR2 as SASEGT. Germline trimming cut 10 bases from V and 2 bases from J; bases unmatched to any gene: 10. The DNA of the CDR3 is TGTGCCAACACCTTACAGGGGGCGCACACAGATACGCAGTATTTT. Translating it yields CANTLQGAHTDTQYF.

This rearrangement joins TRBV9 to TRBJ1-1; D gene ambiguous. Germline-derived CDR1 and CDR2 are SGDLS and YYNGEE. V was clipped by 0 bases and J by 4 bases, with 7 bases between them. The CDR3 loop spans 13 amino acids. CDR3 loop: CASSVGSITEAFF. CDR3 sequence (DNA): TGTGCCAGCAGCGTAGGATCTATCACTGAAGCTTTCTTT.

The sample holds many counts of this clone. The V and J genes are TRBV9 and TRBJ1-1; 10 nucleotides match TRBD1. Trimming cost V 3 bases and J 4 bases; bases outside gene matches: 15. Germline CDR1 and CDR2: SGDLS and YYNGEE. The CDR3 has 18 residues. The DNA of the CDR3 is TGTGCCAGCAGCGCCCCACCCGGGACAGGGGAGAGGGTCACTGAAGCTTTCTTT. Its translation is CASSAPPGTGERVTEAFF.

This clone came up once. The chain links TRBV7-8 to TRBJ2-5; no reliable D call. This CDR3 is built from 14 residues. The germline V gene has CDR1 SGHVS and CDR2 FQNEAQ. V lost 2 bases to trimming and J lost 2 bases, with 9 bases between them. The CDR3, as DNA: TGTGCCAGCAGCTTATCCGAGTTGCAAGAGACCCAGTACTTC. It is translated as CASSLSELQETQYF.

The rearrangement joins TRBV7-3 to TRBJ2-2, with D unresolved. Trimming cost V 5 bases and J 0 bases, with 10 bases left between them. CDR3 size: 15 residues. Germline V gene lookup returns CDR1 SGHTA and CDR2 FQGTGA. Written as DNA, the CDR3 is TGTGCCAGCAGCCTTGACGGTTCGAACACCGGGGAGCTGTTTTTT. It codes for CASSLDGSNTGELFF.

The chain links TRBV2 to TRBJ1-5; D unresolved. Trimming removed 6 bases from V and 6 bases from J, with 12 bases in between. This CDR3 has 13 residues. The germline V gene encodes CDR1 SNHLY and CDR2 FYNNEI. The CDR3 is CASRRTEGQPQHF. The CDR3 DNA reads TGTGCCAGCAGAAGGACCGAGGGTCAGCCCCAGCATTTT.

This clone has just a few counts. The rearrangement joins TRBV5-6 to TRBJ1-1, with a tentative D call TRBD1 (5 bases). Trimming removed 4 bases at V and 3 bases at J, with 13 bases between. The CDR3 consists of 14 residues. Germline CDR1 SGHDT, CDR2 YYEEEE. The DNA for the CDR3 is TGTGCCAGCAGCCCCTGGCCGGGGGACACTGAAGCTTTCTTT. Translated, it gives CASSPWPGDTEAFF.

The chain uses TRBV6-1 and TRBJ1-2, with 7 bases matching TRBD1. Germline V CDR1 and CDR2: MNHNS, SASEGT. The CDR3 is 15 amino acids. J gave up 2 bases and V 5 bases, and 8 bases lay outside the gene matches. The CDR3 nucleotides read TGTGCCAGCAGTACGCGGGGACAGACAAACTATGGCTACACCTTC. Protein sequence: CASSTRGQTNYGYTF.

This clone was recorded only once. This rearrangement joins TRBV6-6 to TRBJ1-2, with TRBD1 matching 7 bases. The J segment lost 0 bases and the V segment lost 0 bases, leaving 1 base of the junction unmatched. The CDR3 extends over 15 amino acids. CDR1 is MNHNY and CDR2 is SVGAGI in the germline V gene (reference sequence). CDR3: CASSYSDRSNYGYTF. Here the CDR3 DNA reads TGTGCCAGCAGTTACTCGGACAGGTCTAACTATGGCTACACCTTC.

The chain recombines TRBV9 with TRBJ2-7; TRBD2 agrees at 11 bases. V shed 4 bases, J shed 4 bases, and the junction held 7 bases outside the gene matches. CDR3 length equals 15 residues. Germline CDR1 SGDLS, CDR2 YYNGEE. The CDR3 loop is CASSPGLADNYEQYF. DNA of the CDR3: TGTGCCAGCAGCCCGGGACTAGCGGATAATTACGAGCAGTACTTC.

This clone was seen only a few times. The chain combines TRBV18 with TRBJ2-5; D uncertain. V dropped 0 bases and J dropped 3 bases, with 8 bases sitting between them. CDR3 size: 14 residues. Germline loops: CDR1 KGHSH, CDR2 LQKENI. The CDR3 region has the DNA TGTGCCAGCTCACCACCGGGTCCAAAAGAGACCCAGTACTTC. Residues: CASSPPGPKETQYF. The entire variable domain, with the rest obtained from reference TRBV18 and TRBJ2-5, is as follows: NAGVMQNPRHLVRRRGQEARLRCSPMKGHSHVYWYRQLPEEGLKFMVYLQKENIIDESGMPKERFSAEFPKEGPSILRIQQVVRGDSAAYFCASSPPGPKETQYFGPGTRLLVL.

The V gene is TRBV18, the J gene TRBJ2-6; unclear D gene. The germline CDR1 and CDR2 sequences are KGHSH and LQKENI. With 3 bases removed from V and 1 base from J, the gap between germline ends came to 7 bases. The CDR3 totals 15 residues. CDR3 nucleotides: TGTGCCAGCTCACCTATGGGATCTGGGGCCAACGTCCTGACTTTC. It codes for CASSPMGSGANVLTF.

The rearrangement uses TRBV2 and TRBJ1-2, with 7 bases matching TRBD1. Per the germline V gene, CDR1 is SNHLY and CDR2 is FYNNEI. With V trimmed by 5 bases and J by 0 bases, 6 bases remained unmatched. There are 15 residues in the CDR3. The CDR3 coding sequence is TGTGCCAGCAGTCTTCGGGACAGTGCTAACTATGGCTACACCTTC. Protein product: CASSLRDSANYGYTF.

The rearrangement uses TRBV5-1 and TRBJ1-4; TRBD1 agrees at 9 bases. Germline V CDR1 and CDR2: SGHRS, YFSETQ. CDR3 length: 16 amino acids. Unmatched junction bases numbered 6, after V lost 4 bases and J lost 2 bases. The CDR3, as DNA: TGCGCCAGCAGCCCGGGACAGGGATATACTAATGAAAAACTGTTTTTT. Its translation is CASSPGQGYTNEKLFF.

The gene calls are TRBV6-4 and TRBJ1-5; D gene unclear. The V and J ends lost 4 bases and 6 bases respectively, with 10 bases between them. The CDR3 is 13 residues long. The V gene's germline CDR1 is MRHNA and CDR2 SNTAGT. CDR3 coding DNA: TGTGCCAGCAGTGTAGATTGGAGTCAGCCCCAGCATTTT. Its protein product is CASSVDWSQPQHF.

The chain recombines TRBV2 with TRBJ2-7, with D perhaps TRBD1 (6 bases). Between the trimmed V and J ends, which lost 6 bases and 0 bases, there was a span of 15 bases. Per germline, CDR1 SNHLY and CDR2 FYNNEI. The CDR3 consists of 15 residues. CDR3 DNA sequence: TGTGCCAGCAGAAGAGGACAGTCGTCCTCCTACGAGCAGTACTTC. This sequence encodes CASRRGQSSSYEQYF.

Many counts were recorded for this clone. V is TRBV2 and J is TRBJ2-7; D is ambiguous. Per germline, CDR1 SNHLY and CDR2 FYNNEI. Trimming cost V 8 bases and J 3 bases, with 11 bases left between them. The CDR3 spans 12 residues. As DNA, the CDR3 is TGTGCCAGCTCGCACAGCTACTACGAGCAGTACTTC. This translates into CASSHSYYEQYF.

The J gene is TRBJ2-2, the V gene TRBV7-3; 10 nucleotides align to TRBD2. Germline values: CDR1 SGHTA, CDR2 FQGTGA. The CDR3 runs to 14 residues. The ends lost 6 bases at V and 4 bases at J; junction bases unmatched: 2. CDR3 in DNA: TGTGCCAGCAGATCTAGCGGGGGCACCGGGGAGCTGTTTTTT. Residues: CASRSSGGTGELFF.

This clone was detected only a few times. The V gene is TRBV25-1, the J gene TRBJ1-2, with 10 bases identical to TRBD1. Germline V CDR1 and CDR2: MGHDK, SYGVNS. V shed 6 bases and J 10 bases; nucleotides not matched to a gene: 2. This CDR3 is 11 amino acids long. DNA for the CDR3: TGTGCCAGCAGGGGGACAGGGGACTACACCTTC. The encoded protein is CASRGTGDYTF.

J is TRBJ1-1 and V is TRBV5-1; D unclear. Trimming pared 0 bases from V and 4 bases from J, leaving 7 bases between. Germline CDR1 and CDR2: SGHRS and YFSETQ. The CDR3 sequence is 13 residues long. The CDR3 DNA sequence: TGCGCCAGCAGCTTGGAACCGACCACTGAAGCTTTCTTT. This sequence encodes CASSLEPTTEAFF.

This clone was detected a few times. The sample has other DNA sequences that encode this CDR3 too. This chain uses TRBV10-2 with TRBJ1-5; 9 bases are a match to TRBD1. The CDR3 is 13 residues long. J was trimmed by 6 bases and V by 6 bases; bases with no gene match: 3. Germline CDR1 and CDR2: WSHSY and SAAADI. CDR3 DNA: TGCGCCAGCAGACAGGGGGCCGGTCAGCCCCAGCATTTT. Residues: CASRQGAGQPQHF.

The CDR3 spells CASSARVTSGGAETQYF. The DNA of the CDR3 is TGTGCCAGCAGCGCCAGGGTGACTAGCGGGGGGGCTGAGACCCAGTACTTC. This chain connects TRBV9 to TRBJ2-5; 14 bases line up with TRBD2. With 3 bases clipped from V and 5 bases from J, the junction kept 9 bases outside the gene matches. This CDR3 contains 17 residues. Looked up from germline, CDR1 is SGDLS and CDR2 is YYNGEE.

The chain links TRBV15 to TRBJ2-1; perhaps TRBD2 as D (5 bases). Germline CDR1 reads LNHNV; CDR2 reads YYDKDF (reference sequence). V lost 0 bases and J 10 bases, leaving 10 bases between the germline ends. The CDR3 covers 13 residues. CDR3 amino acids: CATSRDGKGEQFF. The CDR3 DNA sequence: TGTGCCACCAGCAGAGACGGGAAGGGCGAGCAGTTCTTC.

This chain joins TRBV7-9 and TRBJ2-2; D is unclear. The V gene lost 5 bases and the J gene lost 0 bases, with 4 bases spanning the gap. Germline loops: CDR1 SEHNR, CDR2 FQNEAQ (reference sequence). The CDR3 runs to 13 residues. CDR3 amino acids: CASSTPNTGELFF. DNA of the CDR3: TGTGCCAGCAGCACACCGAACACCGGGGAGCTGTTTTTT. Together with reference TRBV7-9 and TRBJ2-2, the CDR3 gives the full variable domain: DTGVSQNPRHKITKRGQNVTFRCDPISEHNRLYWYRQTLGQGPEFLTYFQNEAQLEKSRLLSDRFSAERPKGSFSTLEIQRTEQGDSAMYLCASSTPNTGELFFGEGSRLTVL.

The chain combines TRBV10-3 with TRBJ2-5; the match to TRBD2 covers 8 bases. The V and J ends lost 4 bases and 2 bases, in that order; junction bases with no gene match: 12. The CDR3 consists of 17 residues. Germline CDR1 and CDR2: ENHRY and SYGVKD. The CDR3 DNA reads TGTGCCATCAGTGCAGGCAGGTGGACGGGGGGGCAAGAGACCCAGTACTTC. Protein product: CAISAGRWTGGQETQYF.